One and the same sample provided the 25 T cell receptor beta chains below, sequenced in a study of cytomegalovirus exposure and HLA in healthy donors. The PCR used 60 Vbeta and 13 Jbeta primers. Some clones are missing from TCRdb's copy, which holds only in-frame ones; the method was immunoSEQ multiplex PCR. The sample has 150,000 to 200,000 clones; roughly 79% are singletons. The sequenced sample consisted of PBMCs. The source of these receptors is a man between 35 and 55 years old in good health and CMV-seronegative.

The rearrangement uses TRBV9 and TRBJ2-2; weak D call: TRBD2 (6 bases). Trimming shortened V by 0 bases and J by 0 bases, and 9 bases separated the two germline ends. This CDR3 region has 16 residues. CDR1 and CDR2 from the germline V gene are SGDLS and YYNGEE. CDR3 sequence reads: CASSVDPGANTGELFF. As DNA, the CDR3 is TGTGCCAGCAGCGTAGATCCGGGAGCGAACACCGGGGAGCTGTTTTTT.

The chain combines TRBV6-5 with TRBJ2-1; D perhaps matches TRBD1 (6 bases). Germline CDR1 and CDR2: MNHEY and SVGAGI. V was clipped by 0 bases and J by 7 bases, with 7 bases between them. This CDR3 region has 13 residues. CDR3 region: CASSYSRGNEQFF. DNA for the CDR3: TGTGCCAGCAGTTACTCGAGGGGGAATGAGCAGTTCTTC.

V is TRBV6-5 and J is TRBJ1-1, with TRBD1 identical over 8 bases. V trimming: 0 bases; J trimming: 4 bases; junction bases outside the gene matches: 7. CDR1 and CDR2 from the germline V gene are MNHEY and SVGAGI. The length of the CDR3 is 16 residues. As DNA, the CDR3 is TGTGCCAGCAGTTACTCACGGACAGGGTCCAGCACTGAAGCTTTCTTT. Translation gives CASSYSRTGSSTEAFF.

This clone has more than one count but fewer than ten. The chain couples TRBV18 to TRBJ2-1, with a weak D call TRBD1 (7 bases). V gave up 1 base and J gave up 4 bases, with 11 bases separating them. CDR3 length equals 15 residues. The V gene's germline CDR1 is KGHSH and CDR2 LQKENI. CDR3 in amino acids: CASSPLTGTYNEQFF. In nucleotides, the CDR3 is TGTGCCAGCTCACCACTGACAGGGACTTACAATGAGCAGTTCTTC.

The V call is TRBV6-1, the J call TRBJ1-1; 11 bases are a match to TRBD1. The germline V gene has CDR1 MNHNS and CDR2 SASEGT. V shed 5 bases and J 7 bases; nucleotides not matched to a gene: 9. The CDR3 is 15 amino acids. In DNA form, the CDR3 reads TGTGCCAGCAGTCTAACGGGACAGGGGGGGAATGAAGCTTTCTTT. This codes for CASSLTGQGGNEAFF.

There are a few counts of this clone. The V call is TRBV10-2, the J call TRBJ2-7, with 10 bases aligning to TRBD2. The CDR3 consists of 16 residues. Germline V gene lookup returns CDR1 WSHSY and CDR2 SAAADI. V shed 2 bases and J 2 bases; nucleotides not matched to a gene: 6. CDR3 in amino acids: CASSEGLAGVPYEQYV. DNA of the CDR3: TGCGCCAGCAGTGAGGGGCTAGCGGGAGTCCCCTACGAGCAGTACGTC.

The V gene is TRBV6-6, the J gene TRBJ2-7; 9 bases match TRBD1. CDR3 length equals 15 residues. The junction had 14 bases not matched to a gene; V was cut back by 7 bases and J by 7 bases. Germline V gives CDR1 MNHNY, CDR2 SVGAGI (reference sequence). CDR3 sequence reads: CASTSSGTGRGEQYF. CDR3 in DNA: TGTGCCAGCACCTCATCCGGGACAGGGAGAGGAGAGCAGTACTTC.

This clone was detected only once. The rearrangement joins TRBV6-6 to TRBJ1-2, with 8 bases identical to TRBD1. The CDR3 loop spans 13 amino acids. Germline V gene lookup returns CDR1 MNHNY and CDR2 SVGAGI (reference sequence). Trimming cost V 7 bases and J 6 bases; bases outside gene matches: 7. The chain's CDR3 is CASTITGGNGYTF. The CDR3 bases are TGTGCCAGCACCATAACAGGGGGAAATGGCTACACCTTC.

The genes are TRBV4-1 and TRBJ1-1, with D possibly TRBD1 on 6 matching bases. CDR3 length equals 13 residues. Germline CDR1 reads MGHRA; CDR2 reads YSYEKL. V lost 0 bases and J 10 bases, leaving 12 bases between the germline ends. CDR3 amino acids: CASSQDLGGRAFF. The CDR3, as DNA: TGCGCCAGCAGCCAAGATTTAGGGGGAAGAGCTTTCTTT.

The genes are TRBV5-4 and TRBJ1-1; maybe TRBD1 (6 bases). Germline loops: CDR1 SGHNT, CDR2 YYREEE (reference sequence). The CDR3 is made up of 14 amino acids. Between the trimmed V and J ends, which lost 4 bases and 4 bases, there was a span of 14 bases. In DNA form, the CDR3 reads TGTGCCAGCAGCCCGAGGGGGGGTCGCACTGAAGCTTTCTTT. Protein product: CASSPRGGRTEAFF.

The CDR3 here is CASSPPGDGEQYF. CDR3 nucleotides: TGTGCCAGCAGTCCGCCAGGGGATGGAGAGCAGTACTTC. This chain connects TRBV28 to TRBJ2-7, with a tentative D call TRBD1 (6 bases). Germline values: CDR1 MDHEN, CDR2 SYDVKM. CDR3 length: 13 residues. Trimming took 5 bases from V and 7 from J, leaving 15 bases between them.

The genes are TRBV19 and TRBJ1-3, with D tentatively TRBD1 (6 bases). The CDR3 covers 16 residues. The germline gives CDR1 LNHDA, CDR2 SQIVND (reference sequence). V lost 5 bases and J lost 1, with 15 bases in between. For the CDR3, the DNA is TGTGCCAGTAGTGGGGGGGGCAAAGGGTCTGGAAACACCATATATTTT. Translation: CASSGGGKGSGNTIYF.

This chain uses TRBV9 with TRBJ2-1, with D possibly TRBD2 on 6 matching bases. The CDR3 runs 15 residues. The V gene lost 0 bases and the J gene lost 3 bases, with 10 bases spanning the gap. Germline CDR1 is SGDLS and CDR2 is YYNGEE. DNA of the CDR3: TGTGCCAGCAGCGTAGGGGACGGGAGCTACAATGAGCAGTTCTTC. Encoded protein: CASSVGDGSYNEQFF.

On this clone itself: The junction departs from germline at one end; a sequencing error may be responsible. The chain combines TRBV19 with TRBJ2-2, with 7 nucleotides matching TRBD2. CDR1 LNHDA and CDR2 SQIVND come from the germline V gene (reference sequence). This CDR3 comprises 13 residues. Here the CDR3 reads CATHGEGPGKLFF. CDR3 sequence (DNA): TGTGCCACCCATGGGGAGGGCCCCGGGAAGCTGTTTTTT.

This clone has a handful of counts. This chain joins TRBV7-9 and TRBJ2-1; 7 bases are shared with TRBD1. Looked up from germline, CDR1 is SEHNR and CDR2 is FQNEAQ (reference sequence). V gave up 8 bases and J gave up 6 bases; unmatched junction bases: 16. CDR3 length: 16 residues. The DNA for the CDR3 is TGTGCCAGCCGACCGAGGACAGGCCAACTATTCAATGAGCAGTTCTTC. This sequence encodes CASRPRTGQLFNEQFF.

V usage is TRBV9 and J usage is TRBJ2-3, with 7 bases matching TRBD2. CDR3 length: 18 amino acids. The germline gives CDR1 SGDLS, CDR2 YYNGEE. V dropped 3 bases and J dropped 0; count of bases not matched to a gene: 13. The CDR3 reads CASSGTGGSQYSTDTQYF. The CDR3 DNA reads as TGTGCCAGCAGCGGGACGGGCGGGAGCCAATATAGCACAGATACGCAGTATTTT. The whole variable domain, remainder taken from reference TRBV9 and TRBJ2-3, is DSGVTQTPKHLITATGQRVTLRCSPRSGDLSVYWYQQSLDQGLQFLIQYYNGEERAKGNILERFSAQQFPDLHSELNLSSLELGDSALYFCASSGTGGSQYSTDTQYFGPGTRLTVL.

This sequence joins TRBV2 and TRBJ1-3; D uncertain. Germline CDR1 is SNHLY and CDR2 is FYNNEI. The V gene lost 2 bases and the J gene lost 6 bases, with 14 bases spanning the gap. CDR3 size: 15 residues. The CDR3 loop reads CASSEPPGIANTIYF. The CDR3 DNA is TGTGCCAGCAGTGAACCCCCGGGGATTGCAAACACCATATATTTT.

V is TRBV28 and J is TRBJ2-3; 10 nucleotides align to TRBD2. V was pared by 3 bases and J by 2 bases, with 5 bases of the junction left unmatched. The CDR3 has 16 amino acids. The germline V gene has CDR1 MDHEN and CDR2 SYDVKM. The CDR3 nucleotides are TGTGCCAGCAGTTTTACCCTAGCGGGAGTCACAGATACGCAGTATTTT. It codes for CASSFTLAGVTDTQYF.

This clone has just a few counts. V usage is TRBV28 and J usage is TRBJ1-2; no firm D call. Germline V lookup: CDR1 MDHEN, CDR2 SYDVKM. The CDR3 runs to 13 residues. Trimming removed 3 bases at V and 6 bases at J, with 11 bases between. As DNA, the CDR3 is TGTGCCAGCAGTTTTAGAGGGATAGATGGCTACACCTTC. Translating gives CASSFRGIDGYTF.

The gene calls are TRBV11-2 and TRBJ2-1, with TRBD2 matching 14 bases. Per germline, CDR1 SGHAT and CDR2 FQNNGV. Germline trimming cut 5 bases from V and 6 bases from J; bases unmatched to any gene: 3. The CDR3 contains 15 residues. In DNA form, the CDR3 reads TGTGCCAGCAGCCCGGGACTAGCGGGAGCCAATGAGCAGTTCTTC. Its translation: CASSPGLAGANEQFF.

This clone was seen more than once but under ten times. The V call is TRBV7-9, the J call TRBJ2-7; 8 bases agree with TRBD2. CDR3 length equals 15 residues. The J segment lost 4 bases and the V segment lost 2 bases, leaving 7 bases of the junction unmatched. The germline V gene encodes CDR1 SEHNR and CDR2 FQNEAQ (reference sequence). CDR3 region: CASSLPSAGAYEQYF. CDR3 nucleotide sequence: TGTGCCAGCAGCTTACCCTCAGCGGGAGCTTACGAGCAGTACTTC. The full variable domain, rest sourced from reference TRBV7-9 and TRBJ2-7, is DTGVSQNPRHKITKRGQNVTFRCDPISEHNRLYWYRQTLGQGPEFLTYFQNEAQLEKSRLLSDRFSAERPKGSFSTLEIQRTEQGDSAMYLCASSLPSAGAYEQYFGPGTRLTVT.

This chain connects TRBV5-1 to TRBJ2-5, with D unresolved. The J call may be faulty, since TRBJ2-7 better matches the DNA end. CDR3 length: 16 residues. Germline V lookup: CDR1 SGHRS, CDR2 YFSETQ. The DNA for the CDR3 is TGCGCCAGCAGCTTGGATCCGGTTTCTAGCTCCTACGAGCAGTACTTC. It codes for CASSLDPVSSSYEQYF.

Of note for this clone: Germline and junction disagree at one end, which may indicate a read error. The CDR3 here is CSVVGTSTGANGLTF. DNA for the CDR3: TGCAGCGTCGTCGGGACTTCGACTGGGGCCAACGGCCTGACTTTC. The rearrangement links TRBV29-1 to TRBJ2-6; a possible D gene is TRBD2 (6 bases). The V gene's germline CDR1 is SQVTM and CDR2 ANQGSEA. The CDR3 extends over 15 amino acids.

The chain employs TRBV6-1 and TRBJ2-5; 9 bases agree with TRBD2. Per germline, CDR1 MNHNS and CDR2 SASEGT. V dropped 4 bases and J dropped 6; count of bases not matched to a gene: 9. CDR3 length equals 15 residues. CDR3 residues: CASSGVAGVRKTQYF. CDR3 DNA sequence: TGTGCCAGCAGTGGAGTAGCGGGAGTAAGAAAGACCCAGTACTTC.

Here the CDR3 DNA reads TGTGCCAGCAACTCAAATGAGCAGTTCTTC. Translating it yields CASNSNEQFF. The V gene is TRBV6-6, the J gene TRBJ2-1; D call uncertain. V lost 7 bases, J lost 7 bases, and 5 bases lay in between. The CDR3 totals 10 residues. Per germline, CDR1 MNHNY and CDR2 SVGAGI (reference sequence).